The clone carrying this T cell receptor beta chain was counted a single time. This sample also contains other DNA sequences that code for the same CDR3. In the original analysis: Amplifying reference gene primers gave estimates of nucleated cell counts. Sequencing was performed with immunoSEQ multiplex PCR; in TCRdb, only in-frame clones are kept and a portion is missing. From that table come the V and J calls and clone size; the DNA was used to work out D and trimming. The sample contains 50,000 to 60,000 clones, roughly 86% of which appear only once. The junction had 5 bases not matched to a gene; V was cut back by 2 bases and J by 8 bases. CDR1 and CDR2 (germline): KGHSH, LQKENI. There are 14 residues in the CDR3. This entry is derived from a study of blood T cell repertoires in COVID-19. Study at large: COVID-19 samples collected from the United States, Italy and Spain covered acute and convalescent phases. The analysed material was cDNA or gDNA that came from T cells, B-cell-depleted T cells, or PBMCs.

This clonotype originated in a man in his fifties or sixties with active COVID-19. This chain connects TRBV18 to TRBJ1-4, with TRBD1 matching 7 bases. The sequencing sample was made of peripheral blood. The CDR3 DNA follows: TGTGCCAGCTCACCAAGACAGGGTGACGAAAAACTGTTTTTT. Protein sequence: CASSPRQGDEKLFF.